Here is one TCR beta chain with its context. The protocol was immunoSEQ multiplex PCR, while the TCRdb copy is restricted to in-frame clones and leaves out a portion. The data show approximately 31,000 clones, with approximately 90% seen just once and approximately 4% held by the top ten. This sample is drawn from a study of blood T cell repertoires in COVID-19. Germline CDR1 and CDR2: SGHNT and YENEEA. Trimming at V came to 5 bases and at J to 1 base, leaving 7 bases not matched to a gene. The CDR3 extends over 16 amino acids. This sequence originates from a man between 60 and 75 years old with acute or convalescent COVID-19. J is TRBJ1-1 and V is TRBV11-3; the match to TRBD1 covers 10 bases. The sequencing input was peripheral blood. Here the CDR3 DNA reads TGTGCCAGCAGCGCCGGGACAGGGGTTCAGAACACTGAAGCTTTCTTT. It specifies CASSAGTGVQNTEAFF.